The clone carrying this T cell receptor beta chain was recorded many times. Germline V lookup: CDR1 LGHDT, CDR2 YNNKEL (reference sequence). CDR3 size: 17 residues. Trimming left V 3 bases short and J 2 bases short, with 14 bases between. These data originate in a study of T-cell reconstitution after alpha-beta-depleted transplantation in children. A library of TCRbeta sequences, prepared with unique molecular identifiers, was generated. TCRdb analysed the PCR reads with MiXCR anew, one entry per CDR3 protein. The table includes some 200,000 distinct CDR3 sequences, approximately 9% detected once. This material consisted of PBMCs from the stem cell graft donor, taken from the stem cell graft. The receptor was derived from a human donor who donated a stem cell graft to a child with acute lymphoblastic leukemia. The chain combines TRBV3-1 with TRBJ2-6; no firm D call. The CDR3 here is CASSHLLGSPGANVLTF. In nucleotides, the CDR3 is TGTGCCAGCAGCCACCTACTGGGGTCCCCTGGGGCCAACGTCCTGACTTTC. Looking up the rest from reference TRBV3-1 and TRBJ2-6 gives the full variable domain: DTAVSQTPKYLVTQMGNDKSIKCEQNLGHDTMYWYKQDSKKFLKIMFSYNNKELIINETVPNRFSPKSPDKAHLNLHINSLELGDSAVYFCASSHLLGSPGANVLTFGAGSRLTVL.